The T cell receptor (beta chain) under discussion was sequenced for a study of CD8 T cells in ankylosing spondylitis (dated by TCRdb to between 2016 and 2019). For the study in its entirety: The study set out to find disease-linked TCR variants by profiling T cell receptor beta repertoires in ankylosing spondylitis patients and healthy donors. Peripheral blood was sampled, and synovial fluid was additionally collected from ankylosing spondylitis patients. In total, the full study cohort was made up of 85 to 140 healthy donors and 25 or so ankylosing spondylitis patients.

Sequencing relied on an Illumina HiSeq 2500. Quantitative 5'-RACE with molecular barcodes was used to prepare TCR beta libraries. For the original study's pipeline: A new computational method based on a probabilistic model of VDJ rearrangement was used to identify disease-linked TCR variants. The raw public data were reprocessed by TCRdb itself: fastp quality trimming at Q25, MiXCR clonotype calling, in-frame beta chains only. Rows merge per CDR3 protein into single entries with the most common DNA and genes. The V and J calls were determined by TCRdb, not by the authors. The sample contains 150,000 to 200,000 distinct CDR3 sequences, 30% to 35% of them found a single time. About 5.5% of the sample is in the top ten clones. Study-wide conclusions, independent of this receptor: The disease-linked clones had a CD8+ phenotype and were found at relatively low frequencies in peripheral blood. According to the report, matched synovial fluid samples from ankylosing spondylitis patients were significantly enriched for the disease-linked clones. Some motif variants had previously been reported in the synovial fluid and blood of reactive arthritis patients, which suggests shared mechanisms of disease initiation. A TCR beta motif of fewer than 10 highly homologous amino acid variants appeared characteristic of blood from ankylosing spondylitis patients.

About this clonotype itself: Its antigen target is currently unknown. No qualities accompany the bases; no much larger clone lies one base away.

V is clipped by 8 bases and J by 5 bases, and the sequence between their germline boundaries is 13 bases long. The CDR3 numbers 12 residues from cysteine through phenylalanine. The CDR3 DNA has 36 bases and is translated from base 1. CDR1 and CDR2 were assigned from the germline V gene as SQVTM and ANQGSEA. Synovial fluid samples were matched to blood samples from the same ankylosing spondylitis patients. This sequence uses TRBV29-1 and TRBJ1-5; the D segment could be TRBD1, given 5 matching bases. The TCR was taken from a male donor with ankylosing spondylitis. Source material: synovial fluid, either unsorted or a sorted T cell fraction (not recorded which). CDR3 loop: CSIWDGDQPQHF. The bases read TGCAGCATTTGGGACGGGGATCAGCCCCAGCATTTT.